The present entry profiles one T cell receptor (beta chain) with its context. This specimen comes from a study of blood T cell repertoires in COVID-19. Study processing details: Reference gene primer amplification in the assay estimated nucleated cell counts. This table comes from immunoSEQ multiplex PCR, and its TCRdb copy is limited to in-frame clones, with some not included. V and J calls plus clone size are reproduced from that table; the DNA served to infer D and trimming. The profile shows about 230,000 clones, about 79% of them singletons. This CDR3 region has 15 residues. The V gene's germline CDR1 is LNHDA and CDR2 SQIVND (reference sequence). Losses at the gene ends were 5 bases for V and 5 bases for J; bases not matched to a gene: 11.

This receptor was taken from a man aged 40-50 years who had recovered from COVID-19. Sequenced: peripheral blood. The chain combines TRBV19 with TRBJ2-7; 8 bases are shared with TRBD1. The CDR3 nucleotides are TGTGCCAGTAGTCGCCGCTCCGGACAGGGAAACGAGCAGTACTTC. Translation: CASSRRSGQGNEQYF.